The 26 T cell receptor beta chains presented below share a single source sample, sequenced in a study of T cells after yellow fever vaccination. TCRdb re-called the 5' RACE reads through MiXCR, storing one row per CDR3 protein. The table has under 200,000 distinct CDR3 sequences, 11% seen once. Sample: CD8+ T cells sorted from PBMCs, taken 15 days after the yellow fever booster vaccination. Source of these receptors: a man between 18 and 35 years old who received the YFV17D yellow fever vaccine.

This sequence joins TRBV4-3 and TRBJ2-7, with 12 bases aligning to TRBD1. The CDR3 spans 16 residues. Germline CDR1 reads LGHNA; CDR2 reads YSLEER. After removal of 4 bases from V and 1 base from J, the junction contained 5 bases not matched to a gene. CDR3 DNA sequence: TGCGCCAGCAGCCCCGGGGGACAGGGGGCATCCTACGAGCAGTACTTC. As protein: CASSPGGQGASYEQYF.

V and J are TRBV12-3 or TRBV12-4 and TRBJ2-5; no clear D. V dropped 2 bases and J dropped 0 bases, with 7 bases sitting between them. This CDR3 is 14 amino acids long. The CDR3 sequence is CASSLRAYQETQYF. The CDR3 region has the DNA TGTGCCAGCAGTTTAAGGGCGTACCAAGAGACCCAGTACTTC.

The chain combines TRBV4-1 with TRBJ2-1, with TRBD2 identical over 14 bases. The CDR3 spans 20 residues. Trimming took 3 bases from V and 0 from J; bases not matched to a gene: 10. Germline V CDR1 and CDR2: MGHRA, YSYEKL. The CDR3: CASSQPGLAGVRNSYNEQFF. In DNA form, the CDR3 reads TGCGCCAGCAGCCAGCCGGGACTAGCGGGGGTTCGGAACTCCTACAATGAGCAGTTCTTC.

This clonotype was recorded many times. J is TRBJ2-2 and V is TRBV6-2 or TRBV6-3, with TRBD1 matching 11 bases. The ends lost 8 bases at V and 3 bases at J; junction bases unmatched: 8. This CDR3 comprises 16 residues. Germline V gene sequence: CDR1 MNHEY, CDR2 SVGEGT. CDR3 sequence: CASRNPGQGDTGELFF. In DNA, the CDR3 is TGTGCCAGCCGGAACCCGGGACAGGGGGACACCGGGGAGCTGTTTTTT.

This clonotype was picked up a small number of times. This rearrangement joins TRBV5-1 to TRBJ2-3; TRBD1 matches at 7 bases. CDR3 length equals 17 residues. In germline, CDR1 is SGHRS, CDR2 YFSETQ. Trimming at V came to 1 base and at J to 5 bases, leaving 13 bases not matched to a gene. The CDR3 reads CASSLWWTDRVLDTQYF. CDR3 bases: TGCGCCAGCAGCTTGTGGTGGACAGACAGGGTATTAGATACGCAGTATTTT.

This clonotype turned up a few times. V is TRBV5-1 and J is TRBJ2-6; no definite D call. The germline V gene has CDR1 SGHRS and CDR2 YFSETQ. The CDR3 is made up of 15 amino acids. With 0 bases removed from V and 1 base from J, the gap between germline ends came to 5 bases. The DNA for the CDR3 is TGCGCCAGCAGCTTGGGTCTTTCTGGGGCCAACGTCCTGACTTTC. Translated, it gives CASSLGLSGANVLTF.

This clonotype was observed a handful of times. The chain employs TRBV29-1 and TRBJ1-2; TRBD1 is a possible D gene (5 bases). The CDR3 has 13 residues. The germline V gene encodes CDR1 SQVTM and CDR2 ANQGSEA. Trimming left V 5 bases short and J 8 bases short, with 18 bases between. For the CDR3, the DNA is TGCAGCGTTCTCTCCCACAGGAGCTACGGCTACACCTTC. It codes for CSVLSHRSYGYTF.

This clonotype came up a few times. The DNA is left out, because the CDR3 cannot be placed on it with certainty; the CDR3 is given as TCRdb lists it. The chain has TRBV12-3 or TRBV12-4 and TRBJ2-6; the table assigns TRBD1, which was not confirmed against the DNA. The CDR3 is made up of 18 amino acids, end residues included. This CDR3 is CASSFLAGGLAGANVLTF.

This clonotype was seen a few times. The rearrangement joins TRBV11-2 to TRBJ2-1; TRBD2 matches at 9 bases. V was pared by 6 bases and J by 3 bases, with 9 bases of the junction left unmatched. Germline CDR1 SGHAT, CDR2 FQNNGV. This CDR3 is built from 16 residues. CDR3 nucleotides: TGTGCCAGCAGGGCGTCGACTAGCGGTTACTACAATGAGCAGTTCTTC. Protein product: CASRASTSGYYNEQFF.

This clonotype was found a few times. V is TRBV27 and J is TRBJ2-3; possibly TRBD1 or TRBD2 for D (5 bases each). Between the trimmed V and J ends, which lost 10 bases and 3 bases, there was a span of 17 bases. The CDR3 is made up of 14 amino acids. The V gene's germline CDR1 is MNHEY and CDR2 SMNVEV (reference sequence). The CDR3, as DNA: TGTGCCACCTCGGGGCTAGCTATGACAGATACGCAGTATTTT. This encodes CATSGLAMTDTQYF.

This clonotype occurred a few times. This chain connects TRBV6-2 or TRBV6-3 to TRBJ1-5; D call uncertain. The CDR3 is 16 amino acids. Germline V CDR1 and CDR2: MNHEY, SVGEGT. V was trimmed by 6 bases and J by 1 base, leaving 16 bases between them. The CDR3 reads CASSPPTVRSNQPQHF. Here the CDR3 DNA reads TGTGCCAGCAGCCCACCTACAGTGAGGAGCAATCAGCCCCAGCATTTT.

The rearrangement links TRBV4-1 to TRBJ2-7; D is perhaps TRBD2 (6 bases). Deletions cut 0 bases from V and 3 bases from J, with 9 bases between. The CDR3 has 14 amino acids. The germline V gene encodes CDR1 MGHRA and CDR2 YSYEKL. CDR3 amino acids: CASSQEGRRYEQYF. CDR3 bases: TGCGCCAGCAGCCAAGAGGGGAGGCGCTACGAGCAGTACTTC.

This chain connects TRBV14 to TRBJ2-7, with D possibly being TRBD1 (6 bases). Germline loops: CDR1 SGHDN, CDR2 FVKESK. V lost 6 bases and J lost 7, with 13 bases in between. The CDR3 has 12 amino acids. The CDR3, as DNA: TGTGCCAGCAGGTACAGGGTACTAGAGCAGTACTTC. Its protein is CASRYRVLEQYF.

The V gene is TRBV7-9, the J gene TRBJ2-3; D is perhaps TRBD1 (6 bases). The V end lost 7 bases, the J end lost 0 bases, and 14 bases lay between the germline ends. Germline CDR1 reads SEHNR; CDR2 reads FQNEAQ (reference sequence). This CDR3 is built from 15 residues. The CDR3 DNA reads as TGTGCCAGCACCCCAACAGGGTATAGCACAGATACGCAGTATTTT. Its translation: CASTPTGYSTDTQYF.

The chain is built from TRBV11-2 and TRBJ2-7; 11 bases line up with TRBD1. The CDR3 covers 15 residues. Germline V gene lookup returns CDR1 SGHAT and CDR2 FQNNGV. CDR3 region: CASSLGGTGGYEQYV. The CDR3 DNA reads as TGTGCCAGCAGTTTAGGTGGGACAGGGGGCTACGAGCAGTACGTC.

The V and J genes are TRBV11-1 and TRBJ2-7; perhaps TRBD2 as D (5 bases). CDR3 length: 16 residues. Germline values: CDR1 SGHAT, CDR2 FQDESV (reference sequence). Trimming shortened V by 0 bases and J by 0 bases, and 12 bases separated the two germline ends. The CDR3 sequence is CASSLASGTVSYEQYF. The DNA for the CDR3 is TGTGCCAGCAGCTTAGCGTCGGGAACGGTCTCCTACGAGCAGTACTTC.

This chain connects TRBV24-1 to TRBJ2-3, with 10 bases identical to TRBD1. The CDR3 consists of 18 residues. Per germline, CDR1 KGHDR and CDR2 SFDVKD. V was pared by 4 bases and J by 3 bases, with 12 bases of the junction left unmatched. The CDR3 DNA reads TGTGCCACCAGTGACACGGGACAGGGGTTTCGTCAGACAGATACGCAGTATTTT. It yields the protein CATSDTGQGFRQTDTQYF.

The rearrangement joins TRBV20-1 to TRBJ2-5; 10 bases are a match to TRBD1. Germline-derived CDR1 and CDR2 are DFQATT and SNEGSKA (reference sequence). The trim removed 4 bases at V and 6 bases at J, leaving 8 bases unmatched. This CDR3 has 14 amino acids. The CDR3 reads CSAIPGQGIKTQYF. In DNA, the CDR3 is TGCAGTGCTATACCGGGACAGGGGATAAAGACCCAGTACTTC.

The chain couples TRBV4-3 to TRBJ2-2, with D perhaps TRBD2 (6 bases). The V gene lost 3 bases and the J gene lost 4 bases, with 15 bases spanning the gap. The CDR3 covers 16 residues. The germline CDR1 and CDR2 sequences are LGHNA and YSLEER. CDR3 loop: CASSHPRRGVTGELFF. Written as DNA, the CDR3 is TGCGCCAGCAGCCACCCCCGGCGGGGAGTCACCGGGGAGCTGTTTTTT.

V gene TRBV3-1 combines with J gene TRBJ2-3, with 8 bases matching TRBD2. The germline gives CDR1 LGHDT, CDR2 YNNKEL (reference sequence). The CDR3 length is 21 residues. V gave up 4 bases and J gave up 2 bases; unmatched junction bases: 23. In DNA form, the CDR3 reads TGTGCCAGCAGCCTCCTCCCCACTGACAGCGGGGGTCCAAGCTTCACAGATACGCAGTATTTT. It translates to CASSLLPTDSGGPSFTDTQYF.

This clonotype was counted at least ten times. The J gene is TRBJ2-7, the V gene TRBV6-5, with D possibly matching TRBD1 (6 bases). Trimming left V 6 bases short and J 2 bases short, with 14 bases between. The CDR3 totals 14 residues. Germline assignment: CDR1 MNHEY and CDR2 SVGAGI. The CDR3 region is CASSLGDTAYEQYF. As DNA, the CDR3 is TGTGCCAGCAGCCTTGGGGACACGGCCTACGAGCAGTACTTC.

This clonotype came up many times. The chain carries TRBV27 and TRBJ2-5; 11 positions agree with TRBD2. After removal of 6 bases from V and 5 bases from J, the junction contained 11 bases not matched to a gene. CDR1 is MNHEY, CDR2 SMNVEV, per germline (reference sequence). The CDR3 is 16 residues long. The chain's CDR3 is CASRTYSGGARETQYF. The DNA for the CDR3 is TGTGCCAGCAGGACCTATAGCGGGGGGGCCCGGGAGACCCAGTACTTC.

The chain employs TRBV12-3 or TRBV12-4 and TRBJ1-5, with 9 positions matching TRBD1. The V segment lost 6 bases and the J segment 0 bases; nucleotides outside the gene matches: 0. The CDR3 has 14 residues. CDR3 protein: CASRGQGSNQPQHF. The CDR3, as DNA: TGTGCCAGCAGGGGACAGGGTAGCAATCAGCCCCAGCATTTT.

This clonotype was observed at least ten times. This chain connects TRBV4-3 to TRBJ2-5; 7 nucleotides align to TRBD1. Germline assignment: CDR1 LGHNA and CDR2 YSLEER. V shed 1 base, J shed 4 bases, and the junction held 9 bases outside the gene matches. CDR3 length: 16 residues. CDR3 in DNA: TGCGCCAGCAGCCAAGCGGAAGGGGGCTGGGTAGAGACCCAGTACTTC. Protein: CASSQAEGGWVETQYF.

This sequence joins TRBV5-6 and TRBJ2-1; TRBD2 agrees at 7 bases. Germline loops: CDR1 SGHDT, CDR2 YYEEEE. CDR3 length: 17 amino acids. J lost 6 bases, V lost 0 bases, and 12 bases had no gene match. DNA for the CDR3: TGTGCCAGCAGCTTGGGTTATGGGGGGGGAGCAGCCAATGAGCAGTTCTTC. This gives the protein CASSLGYGGGAANEQFF.

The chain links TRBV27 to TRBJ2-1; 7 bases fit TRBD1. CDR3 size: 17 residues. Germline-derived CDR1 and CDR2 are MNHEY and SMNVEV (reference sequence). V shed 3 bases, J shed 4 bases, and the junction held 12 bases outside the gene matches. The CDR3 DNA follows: TGTGCCAGCAGTTTGGGGCCGACAGGGAGATCGTACAATGAGCAGTTCTTC. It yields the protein CASSLGPTGRSYNEQFF.